The clone carrying this TCR beta chain has more than one count but fewer than ten. The donors were adults (healthy and HIV-negative) with no recent acute infections or vaccinations. Approximately 98 million PBMCs went into genomic DNA for unsorted samples. The data were taken from a study of shared clonotypes between healthy human individuals. Unsorted PBMC samples were amplified in replicate PCRs containing 250 to 350 ng DNA, tens of thousands of T cell genomes. In the study's own analysis: ImmunoSEQ yielded junction-only sequences lacking quality scores, so filtering differed. TCRdb keeps only in-frame clones here, not all; method: immunoSEQ multiplex PCR. V, J and clone size are those of that table, while D and trimming were read from the DNA. The sample lists more than 450,000 clones, around 79% occurring once. V was pared by 3 bases and J by 6 bases, with 17 bases between. This CDR3 contains 16 residues. CDR1 and CDR2 (germline): SGHNT, YENEEA.

The sequenced sample consisted of PBMCs. The chain carries TRBV11-3 and TRBJ2-2; weak D call: TRBD1 (6 bases). The sequence was collected from a woman aged 40 to 50 in good health. Some clones in this sample may be carry-over from other donors' samples. This CDR3 reads CASSFTPTGSAGELFF. The CDR3 coding sequence is TGTGCCAGCAGCTTCACACCAACAGGGTCGGCCGGGGAGCTGTTTTTT.